This T cell receptor beta chain was obtained from a study of PD-1 blockade in mismatch repair-deficient tumors. As for the study in general: Patients had over ten mismatch repair-deficient cancer types and were previously treated and progressing.

Sequencing used immunoSEQ multiplex PCR; TCRdb keeps in-frame clones, though not all of them. The repertoire has 100,000 to 150,000 clones, around nine tenths of them found once; the top ten carry roughly 10%. The TCR sequence derives from an adult with mismatch repair-deficient cancer. Source: peripheral blood, taken just over 70 weeks after starting pembrolizumab.

CDR3 residues: CASSRTGRQGSYTF. As DNA, the CDR3 is TGTGCCAGCAGTCGAACCGGCCGACAGGGCAGCTACACCTTC. This chain uses TRBV6-5 with TRBJ1-2; the match to TRBD1 covers 7 bases. V gave up 5 bases and J gave up 9 bases; unmatched junction bases: 12. The germline gives CDR1 MNHEY, CDR2 SVGAGI. The CDR3 loop spans 14 amino acids.